This paragraph reports one T cell receptor (beta chain). The data stem from a study of control samples from healthy donors and cancer patients. Libraries were prepared by immunoSEQ multiplex PCR; TCRdb keeps only in-frame clonotypes and omits some of them. The sample has 150,000 to 200,000 clones; under 95% are singletons. This CDR3 is 14 amino acids long. Germline-derived CDR1 and CDR2 are LNHDA and SQIVND (reference sequence). Trimming removed 5 bases from V and 0 bases from J, with 9 bases in between. The source material was blood. The receptor comes from a woman in her late teens or twenties in good health. The chain recombines TRBV19 with TRBJ2-3; maybe TRBD2 (5 bases). In DNA form, the CDR3 reads TGTGCCAGTAGTGTCGGGGTTAGCACAGATACGCAGTATTTT. Its translation is CASSVGVSTDTQYF. The whole variable domain, remainder taken from reference TRBV19 and TRBJ2-3, is DGGITQSPKYLFRKEGQNVTLSCEQNLNHDAMYWYRQDPGQGLRLIYYSQIVNDFQKGDIAEGYSVSREKKESFPLTVTSAQKNPTAFYLCASSVGVSTDTQYFGPGTRLTVL.